This T cell receptor beta chain was identified in a study of blood T cell repertoires in COVID-19 (dated by TCRdb to the early 2020s). Context from the whole study: Samples covering the acute and convalescent phases of COVID-19 were provided by collaborators in the United States, Italy and Spain. The prospective study material was composed of cDNA or gDNA derived from T cells, B-cell-depleted T cells, or PBMCs. The repertoires were released in a freely available public database intended as a resource for research on the immune response to SARS-CoV-2. The dataset comprised deeply sampled blood TCRbeta repertoires from subjects exposed to, actively infected with, or recovered from COVID-19. Where HLA class I and class II types were available, the types were taken from metadata supplied by the sample provider, not from assay-based typing. Samples were obtained from the ongoing ImmuneRACE study (first 160 participants) and from 1,254 subjects provided by 6 global collaborators. The sample metadata nearly always contained a de-identified subject ID, COVID-19 status, age in years and sex. Results the study describes overall, beyond this receptor: Clinical and demographic metadata were provided uncurated, with the amount varying by source and participant.

TCRbeta CDR3 regions were amplified from genomic DNA by means of the immunoSEQ Assay, a bias-controlled multiplex PCR. Per the original workflow: Nucleated cell counts per sample were estimated from amplification of reference gene primers within the assay. Sequence reads were collapsed and filtered to measure the absolute abundance of every unique TCRbeta CDR3 rearrangement. For each sample, productive Simpson clonality was calculated as the square root of Simpson's diversity index over productive rearrangements. Drawn from immuneACCESS, this table holds only the in-frame rearrangements with V and J called that TCRdb kept. Clones are partly lost; checked studies trace under half to an unresolved V gene and leave the rest unexplained. V and J calls and clone size are copied from that table; D and trimming were computed from the DNA. This sample holds 200,000 to 300,000 clones; less than 90% were observed only once. About 1.6% of the sample comes from the top ten.

Another Seattle source contributed samples from volunteer blood donors who had recovered from COVID-19. Collaborating institutions collected whole blood in K2EDTA tubes following their own protocols. For TCRbeta analysis, collaborator samples were shipped as frozen whole blood, as isolated PBMCs, or as DNA extracted from either sample type. CDR1 and CDR2, per the germline V gene, are SGHRS and YFSETQ. The CDR3 runs 15 amino acids, cysteine and phenylalanine included. CDR3 DNA is the only sequence kept; it has 45 bases, read in frame from the first base. Trimming takes 0 bases off V and 3 bases off J; junction bases not matched to a gene: 5. Of note for this clone: The target of this receptor is not known. Base quality data are lacking; no much larger clone is found one base away.

This chain joins TRBV5-1 to TRBJ2-5; 7 of the junction bases match TRBD1. Material for sequencing was peripheral blood. The source of this sequence is a woman aged 40 to 50 who had recovered from COVID-19. CDR3 sequence: CASSLGQGQKETQYF. The bases are TGCGCCAGCAGCTTGGGGCAGGGACAGAAAGAGACCCAGTACTTC. With the rest looked up from the reference TRBV5-1 and TRBJ2-5 genes rather than sequenced, the full variable domain is KAGVTQTPRYLIKTRGQQVTLSCSPISGHRSVSWYQQTPGQGLQFLFEYFSETQRNKGNFPGRFSGRQFSNSRSEMNVSTLELGDSALYLCASSLGQGQKETQYFGPGTRLLVL.